This TCR beta chain comes out of a study of CD8 T cells in Susac syndrome. This clonotype has a single count. The CDR3 totals 15 residues. The germline CDR1 and CDR2 sequences are SGHRS and YFSETQ. With V trimmed by 4 bases and J by 6 bases, 12 bases remained unmatched. A quantity of about 0.5 to 1 ug RNA underwent reverse transcription using random hexamers. TCRdb fed the immunoSEQ multiplex PCR reads into MiXCR, producing one record per CDR3 protein. The sample consists of more than 110,000 distinct CDR3 sequences, 90% to 95% of them appearing once. This sequence joins TRBV5-1 and TRBJ2-7; TRBD1 matches at 8 bases. Material for sequencing was CD8+ T cells from PBMCs. This TCR was recovered from a human donor in good health. CDR3 amino acids: CASSTQTGDKAEQYF. In nucleotides, the CDR3 is TGCGCCAGCAGCACACAGACAGGGGATAAAGCCGAGCAGTACTTC.